These 9 T cell receptor beta chains came from one sample sequenced in a study of metastatic and nonmetastatic thyroid tumors. Treatment of any kind had been given to no patient before thyroid surgery. TCRdb redid the clone calls on the PCR reads using MiXCR. The sample includes tens of thousands of clones, around 16% seen only once; the top ten take roughly 9.6%. The specimen sequenced was tumor tissue. These receptors were obtained from a female donor with papillary thyroid cancer or a benign thyroid nodule (not recorded which). Some clones in this sample may be carry-over from other donors' samples.

This clone was counted many times. The rearrangement uses TRBV29-1 and TRBJ1-1, with D unresolved. Per germline, CDR1 SQVTM and CDR2 ANQGSEA. The germline V and J ends were trimmed by 4 bases and 0 bases, with 6 bases remaining between them. The CDR3 covers 12 residues. This CDR3 is CSVGLMNTEAFF. The CDR3, as DNA: TGCAGCGTTGGTCTGATGAACACTGAAGCTTTCTTT. The variable domain in full, with the rest retrieved from reference TRBV29-1 and TRBJ1-1, is SAVISQKPSRDICQRGTSLTIQCQVDSQVTMMFWYRQQPGQSLTLIATANQGSEATYESGFVIDKFPISRPNLTFSTLTVSNMSPEDSSIYLCSVGLMNTEAFFGQGTRLTVV.

This clone was seen many times. This chain links TRBV2 with TRBJ1-5; no clear D. Germline V gives CDR1 SNHLY, CDR2 FYNNEI. The CDR3 is 13 amino acids. The V and J ends lost 8 bases and 2 bases respectively, with 10 bases between them. The CDR3 region is CASVLQGNQPQHF. Here the CDR3 DNA reads TGTGCCAGCGTACTCCAGGGCAATCAGCCCCAGCATTTT.

This clone was seen only a few times. The chain couples TRBV5-1 to TRBJ1-1; TRBD1 matches at 10 bases. The CDR3 length is 15 residues. V lost 0 bases, J lost 4 bases, and 3 bases stayed unmatched. Germline CDR1 is SGHRS and CDR2 is YFSETQ. The CDR3 nucleotides are TGCGCCAGCAGCTTGGTTGGGACAGGGGCCACTGAAGCTTTCTTT. It is translated as CASSLVGTGATEAFF. Full variable domain (remainder filled in from reference TRBV5-1 and TRBJ1-1): KAGVTQTPRYLIKTRGQQVTLSCSPISGHRSVSWYQQTPGQGLQFLFEYFSETQRNKGNFPGRFSGRQFSNSRSEMNVSTLELGDSALYLCASSLVGTGATEAFFGQGTRLTVV.

This clone was observed at least ten times. The rearrangement links TRBV20-1 to TRBJ2-7, with TRBD2 matching over 11 bases. Germline V gene lookup returns CDR1 DFQATT and CDR2 SNEGSKA (reference sequence). Germline trimming cut 4 bases from V and 2 bases from J; bases unmatched to any gene: 10. The CDR3 length is 16 residues. The chain's CDR3 is CSATGTSGPAAYEQYF. The CDR3 DNA is TGCAGTGCTACAGGGACTAGCGGCCCGGCCGCCTACGAGCAGTACTTC.

Notes on this clone: A read error may explain this, as a much larger clone is one base away. This chain connects TRBV5-1 to TRBJ2-5, with 10 bases lining up with TRBD1. This CDR3 is 15 amino acids long. Germline CDR1 SGHRS, CDR2 YFSETQ. CDR3 sequence: CASNSGTGAGETKYF. The CDR3 nucleotides read TGCGCCAGCAACTCCGGGACAGGGGCGGGGGAGACCAAGTACTTC.

This clone was detected many times. Different DNA sequences within this sample yield the same CDR3. V gene TRBV25-1 combines with J gene TRBJ1-3; D gene uncertain. The CDR3 loop spans 14 amino acids. The V end lost 3 bases, the J end lost 0 bases, and 6 bases lay between the germline ends. Germline V gives CDR1 MGHDK, CDR2 SYGVNS. The CDR3: CASSDSRSGNTIYF. Here the CDR3 DNA reads TGTGCCAGCAGTGACAGCCGCTCTGGAAACACCATATATTTT.

The chain joins TRBV20-1 to TRBJ2-7, with TRBD2 matching 8 bases. The junction had 11 bases not matched to a gene; V was cut back by 7 bases and J by 0 bases. CDR1 DFQATT and CDR2 SNEGSKA come from the germline V gene (reference sequence). The CDR3 is 15 amino acids. CDR3 nucleotides: TGCAGTGGACTAGCGTTTCCACATGGCTCCTACGAGCAGTACTTC. Translation gives CSGLAFPHGSYEQYF.

As concerns this clone: This may arise from a read error, as a much more abundant clone is one base away. V usage is TRBV7-8 and J usage is TRBJ2-3; 7 bases map to TRBD1. Germline CDR1 is SGHVS and CDR2 is FQNEAQ. The CDR3 extends over 15 amino acids. This CDR3 reads CVSSFQGQPTDTQYF. The CDR3 DNA follows: TGTGTCAGCAGCTTCCAGGGACAGCCCACAGATACGCAGTATTTT.

This clone is a singleton in its sample. The V and J genes are TRBV11-2 and TRBJ2-7, with 12 bases that match TRBD2. Trimming removed 2 bases from V and 6 bases from J; junction bases left unmatched: 11. CDR1 is SGHAT, CDR2 FQNNGV, per germline. The CDR3 has 17 amino acids. CDR3 sequence (DNA): TGTGCCAGCAGCTTATCCTACCTGACTAGCGGGGGCCGCGAGCAGTACTTC. The encoded protein is CASSLSYLTSGGREQYF.